This T cell receptor (beta chain) was profiled in a study of T-cell reconstitution after alpha-beta-depleted transplantation in children. This clonotype was seen more than once but under ten times. Unique molecular identifiers were incorporated during preparation of the TCRbeta library. TCRdb redid the calling of the PCR reads with MiXCR, one entry per CDR3 protein. The profile shows 190,000 or so distinct CDR3 sequences, about 6.3% of them singletons. The V and J ends lost 4 bases and 8 bases respectively, with 18 bases between them. Looked up from germline, CDR1 is SGHAT and CDR2 is FQNNGV. There are 15 residues in the CDR3.

This sequence originates from a human donor who donated a stem cell graft to a child with Wiskott-Aldrich syndrome. The rearrangement links TRBV11-2 to TRBJ2-4, with D possibly being TRBD1 or TRBD2 (5 bases each). Specimen: PBMCs from the stem cell graft donor, collected from the stem cell graft. CDR3 residues: CASSWRSGTVDIQYF. DNA for the CDR3: TGTGCCAGCAGCTGGAGGTCGGGGACCGTAGACATTCAGTACTTC. The complete variable domain, with remaining parts taken from reference TRBV11-2 and TRBJ2-4, reads EAGVAQSPRYKIIEKRQSVAFWCNPISGHATLYWYQQILGQGPKLLIQFQNNGVVDDSQLPKDRFSAERLKGVDSTLKIQPAKLEDSAVYLCASSWRSGTVDIQYFGAGTRLSVL.